The rows below give T cell receptor beta chains drawn from one sample of a study of T cell responses to AZD1222 COVID-19 vaccine. The protocol was immunoSEQ multiplex PCR, while the TCRdb copy is restricted to in-frame clones and leaves out a portion. The repertoire holds 150,000 or so clones, with about 89% as singletons. The specimen comprised peripheral blood, sampled on day 0 of AZD1222 vaccination. These receptors were taken from an adult in good health. The CDR3 runs from the conserved cysteine through the conserved F or W. Fields, in order: CDR3 DNA, CDR3 protein, D gene, clone size, V gene, J gene. A D gene is named only where the DNA matches it firmly. Clone size is given for some rows only: seen once, a few or many times, or a class if the clone is expanded.

CDR3 DNA: TGTGCCACCAGTGAAACTAGCGGGAGGGCCTCGTACAATGAGCAGTTCTTC
CDR3 protein: CATSETSGRASYNEQFF
D gene: TRBD2
clone size: once
V gene: TRBV24-1
J gene: TRBJ2-1

CDR3 DNA: TGCGCCAGCACCTCCTCGACAGGGGCTGGAAACACCATATATTTT
CDR3 protein: CASTSSTGAGNTIYF
D gene: TRBD1
clone size: .
V gene: TRBV5-1
J gene: TRBJ1-3

CDR3 DNA: TGTGCCACCAGTGATGGGGACAGGGTTGCTGAAGCTTTCTTT
CDR3 protein: CATSDGDRVAEAFF
D gene: TRBD1
clone size: once
V gene: TRBV24-1
J gene: TRBJ1-1

CDR3 DNA: TGTGCCAGCAGAAAAGCCACGGAGACCCAGTACTTC
CDR3 protein: CASRKATETQYF
D gene: .
clone size: .
V gene: TRBV12-3/TRBV12-4
J gene: TRBJ2-5

CDR3 DNA: TGTGCCAGCAGCGTGGCCTTTGCGGACCAAGAGACCCAGTACTTC
CDR3 protein: CASSVAFADQETQYF
D gene: .
clone size: .
V gene: TRBV5-4
J gene: TRBJ2-5

CDR3 DNA: TGTGCCAGCAGCTTCCGGCACACAGATACGCAGTATTTT
CDR3 protein: CASSFRHTDTQYF
D gene: .
clone size: .
V gene: TRBV27
J gene: TRBJ2-3

CDR3 DNA: TGCGCCAGCAGCCAAGATTACAGGTTTCAAGAGACCCAGTACTTC
CDR3 protein: CASSQDYRFQETQYF
D gene: .
clone size: .
V gene: TRBV4-3
J gene: TRBJ2-5

CDR3 DNA: TGTGCCAGCTCAAAGTCGACGGGGATGAACACTGAAGCTTTCTTT
CDR3 protein: CASSKSTGMNTEAFF
D gene: .
clone size: .
V gene: TRBV18
J gene: TRBJ1-1

CDR3 DNA: TGTGCCAGCACTAGGGGGAGCGGTTCCTACGAGCAGTACTTC
CDR3 protein: CASTRGSGSYEQYF
D gene: .
clone size: .
V gene: TRBV25-1
J gene: TRBJ2-7

CDR3 DNA: TGTGCCAGCAGCAACGCCCCCGGGACTAGCGAACCCTACGAGCAGTACTTC
CDR3 protein: CASSNAPGTSEPYEQYF
D gene: TRBD2
clone size: .
V gene: TRBV7-8
J gene: TRBJ2-7

CDR3 DNA: TGTGCCATCCGTTTACGGCAGGGGGATGCGGAGCAGTTCTTC
CDR3 protein: CAIRLRQGDAEQFF
D gene: TRBD1
clone size: .
V gene: TRBV10-3
J gene: TRBJ2-1

CDR3 DNA: TGTGCCAGTAGTTCCGTACAGGGGAACCAGCATTTT
CDR3 protein: CASSSVQGNQHF
D gene: TRBD1
clone size: .
V gene: TRBV19
J gene: TRBJ1-5

CDR3 DNA: TGTGCCACCAGCGTTGGGTTGGGGGATCAGCCCCAGCATTTT
CDR3 protein: CATSVGLGDQPQHF
D gene: .
clone size: once
V gene: TRBV15
J gene: TRBJ1-5

CDR3 DNA: TGTGCCAGCAGCTTAGGCACAGGGTTGAGCACTGAAGCTTTCTTT
CDR3 protein: CASSLGTGLSTEAFF
D gene: .
clone size: .
V gene: TRBV11-3
J gene: TRBJ1-1

CDR3 DNA: TGTGCCAGCACCGAACTGGGACGGCCCAATTCACCCCTCCACTTT
CDR3 protein: CASTELGRPNSPLHF
D gene: .
clone size: .
V gene: TRBV11-2
J gene: TRBJ1-6

CDR3 DNA: TGCGCCAGCAGCAGGGGGAATGAGCAGTTCTTC
CDR3 protein: CASSRGNEQFF
D gene: TRBD1
clone size: .
V gene: TRBV10-2
J gene: TRBJ2-1

CDR3 DNA: TGTGCCAGTAGTATCATGACCCATCAGCCCCAGCATTTT
CDR3 protein: CASSIMTHQPQHF
D gene: .
clone size: .
V gene: TRBV19
J gene: TRBJ1-5

CDR3 DNA: TGTGCCAGCAGCCAGACAGGGCAAGGGCAGCCCCAGCATTTT
CDR3 protein: CASSQTGQGQPQHF
D gene: TRBD1
clone size: .
V gene: TRBV9
J gene: TRBJ1-5

CDR3 DNA: TGTGCCAGCAGCTCGTCCCTGCGCGGGAGTTCCGGCGAGCAGTACTTC
CDR3 protein: CASSSSLRGSSGEQYF
D gene: TRBD2
clone size: few
V gene: TRBV11-2
J gene: TRBJ2-7

CDR3 DNA: TGCGCCAGCAGCCAAGATCGCCAGACCACAGATACGCAGTATTTT
CDR3 protein: CASSQDRQTTDTQYF
D gene: .
clone size: .
V gene: TRBV4-3
J gene: TRBJ2-3

CDR3 DNA: TGTGCCAGCAGTCAAAACTCGGGTTACGAGCAGTACTTC
CDR3 protein: CASSQNSGYEQYF
D gene: .
clone size: .
V gene: TRBV7-2
J gene: TRBJ2-7

CDR3 DNA: TGTGCCAGCAGCCAAGATCGACAGGGGCGGTATGGCTACACCTTC
CDR3 protein: CASSQDRQGRYGYTF
D gene: TRBD1
clone size: .
V gene: TRBV3-1/TRBV3-2
J gene: TRBJ1-2

CDR3 DNA: TGTGCCAGCACCCAGGACAGGTCCAACTATGGCTACACCTTC
CDR3 protein: CASTQDRSNYGYTF
D gene: TRBD1
clone size: .
V gene: TRBV6-5
J gene: TRBJ1-2

CDR3 DNA: TGTGCCAGCAGCTCAGACGCAGAGACCCAGTACTTC
CDR3 protein: CASSSDAETQYF
D gene: .
clone size: .
V gene: TRBV7-9
J gene: TRBJ2-5

CDR3 DNA: TGTGCCAGCAGTTTCAACAGCCGAAAAACTAACTATGGCTACACCTTC
CDR3 protein: CASSFNSRKTNYGYTF
D gene: .
clone size: .
V gene: TRBV28
J gene: TRBJ1-2

CDR3 DNA: TGTGCCAGCAGTGCACAAGCTAACTATGGCTACACCTTC
CDR3 protein: CASSAQANYGYTF
D gene: .
clone size: .
V gene: TRBV2
J gene: TRBJ1-2

CDR3 DNA: TGTGCCAGCAGAGCGGACCCGGGCGGCCTGGGGAACTTC
CDR3 protein: CASRADPGGLGNF
D gene: .
clone size: few
V gene: TRBV21-1
J gene: TRBJ2-7

CDR3 DNA: TGTGCCAGCAGCCGTGGACTGGACAGCTACGAGCAGTACTTC
CDR3 protein: CASSRGLDSYEQYF
D gene: .
clone size: once
V gene: TRBV5-4
J gene: TRBJ2-7

CDR3 DNA: TGTGCCAGCAGTTTAGGCAGGGCGGGAAACACCATATATTTT
CDR3 protein: CASSLGRAGNTIYF
D gene: .
clone size: .
V gene: TRBV27
J gene: TRBJ1-3

CDR3 DNA: TGTGCCAGCACCAACATGGGGCAGTACAATCAGCCCCAGCATTTT
CDR3 protein: CASTNMGQYNQPQHF
D gene: .
clone size: once
V gene: TRBV28
J gene: TRBJ1-5

CDR3 DNA: TGTGCCAGCAGCTTGAACGGACACCAAGAGACCCAGTACTTC
CDR3 protein: CASSLNGHQETQYF
D gene: .
clone size: few
V gene: TRBV7-9
J gene: TRBJ2-5

CDR3 DNA: TGTGCCAGCAGTTCCCCGGGGCGGCGAAGCAATCAGCCCCAGCATTTT
CDR3 protein: CASSSPGRRSNQPQHF
D gene: .
clone size: .
V gene: TRBV2
J gene: TRBJ1-5